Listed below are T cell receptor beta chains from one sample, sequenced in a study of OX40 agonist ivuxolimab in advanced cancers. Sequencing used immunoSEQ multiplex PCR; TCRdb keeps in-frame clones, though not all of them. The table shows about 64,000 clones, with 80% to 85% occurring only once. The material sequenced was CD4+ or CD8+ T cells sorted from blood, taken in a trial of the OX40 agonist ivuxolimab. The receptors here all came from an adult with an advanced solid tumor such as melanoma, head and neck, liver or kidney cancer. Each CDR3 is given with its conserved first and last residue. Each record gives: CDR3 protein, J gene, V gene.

CASSLSKGGNEKLFF,TRBJ1-4,TRBV5-1
CASSQEPQSNQPQHF,TRBJ1-5,TRBV4-1
CASSGGQLANYGYTF,TRBJ1-2,TRBV5-4
CASSPGVGSYNEQFF,TRBJ2-1,TRBV7-2
CASSFPRGVQYF,TRBJ2-7,TRBV12-1
CSVPDRDDTYEQYF,NA,TRBV29-1
CASSDSASGGVDTQYF,TRBJ2-3,TRBV6-4
CASTTGADTQYF,TRBJ2-3,TRBV28
CASSQTGSGANVLTF,TRBJ2-6,TRBV4-1
CASSIGPTGAVTQYF,TRBJ2-3,TRBV19
CASSPLGQGADTQYF,TRBJ2-3,TRBV7-2
CASSPNTGSEAFF,TRBJ1-1,TRBV7-9
CASSPKPGLVYGELFF,TRBJ2-2,TRBV11-2
CASSLAIGTKGYGYTF,TRBJ1-2,TRBV5-6
CASSLFIAPSGANVLTF,TRBJ2-6,TRBV5-4
CASSQGGGIGSSLYEQYF,TRBJ2-7,TRBV4-2
CASSLTGSTDTQYF,TRBJ2-3,TRBV5-1
CASSSRLAGPTGELFF,TRBJ2-2,TRBV5-4
CASSKISDTQYF,TRBJ2-3,TRBV2
CASSPVEGAHTDTQYF,TRBJ2-3,TRBV18
CASSGGRVVDGYTF,TRBJ1-2,TRBV19
CASSLGQGLHGYTF,TRBJ1-2,TRBV5-5
CASSKQGLETQYF,TRBJ2-5,TRBV27
CASSPEPGQGSAVQTQYF,TRBJ2-5,TRBV7-8
CASSLEGPYYEQYF,TRBJ2-7,TRBV11-3
CASSSNWGTEQYF,TRBJ2-7,TRBV7-2
CASSTGPGYGYTF,TRBJ1-2,TRBV19
CASTHLGVTSSGNTIYF,TRBJ1-3,TRBV19
CSVWTATTSKQYF,TRBJ2-7,TRBV29-1
CAWSSPSVYIQYF,TRBJ2-4,TRBV30
CASSAGTGYYEQYF,TRBJ2-7,TRBV2
CASSLGQAGVGEQFF,TRBJ2-1,TRBV7-3
CASRRTQEETQYF,TRBJ2-5,TRBV6-5